This T cell receptor (beta chain) was sequenced in a study of Ad26.COV2.S vaccination and SARS-CoV-2 variants (dated by TCRdb to 2020 to 2023). Broadly, across the study: Vaccine-arm donors were drawn from COV1001, a multicentre, randomized, double-blind, placebo-controlled phase I-IIa trial of Ad26.COV2.S in healthy adults. Ad26.COV2.S was administered intramuscularly at 5 x 10^10 or 1 x 10^11 viral particles, either as a single shot or as two shots given 56 days apart. The specificity and breadth of SARS-CoV-2-reactive T cell receptors after Ad26.COV2.S vaccination were assessed by TCRbeta repertoire sequencing. The TCR-sequenced set comprised approximately 32 samples: approximately 19 Ad26.COV2.S vaccine recipients, 5 placebo recipients and 8 SARS-CoV-2 convalescent individuals. Trial participants were randomized into five groups of five, in which low-dose or high-dose Ad26.COV2.S was given once or twice, or placebo was given on both occasions. Blinding of investigators to trial group allocation was maintained during experiments and outcome assessment. Study-level results and caveats: According to the authors, total T cell responses may have been underestimated by the TCR breadth and depth analyses. Higher spike-specific TCR breadth was observed in Ad26.COV2.S recipients than in placebo recipients (P = 0.0014). After vaccination, substantial breadth of spike-specific CD8+ and CD4+ T cell responses was reported. The study lacked the statistical power to compare responses across vaccine doses or regimens. Comparable non-spike TCR breadth was observed between vaccine and placebo recipients, consistent with only spike being contained in the vaccine.

The immunoSEQ Assay was used to sequence TCRbeta CDR3 regions. After extraction, genomic DNA underwent amplification by bias-controlled multiplex PCR, followed by high-throughput sequencing. In the authors' own workflow: Collapsing and filtering of sequences were performed to quantify the absolute abundance of each unique TCRbeta CDR3 region. T cell fraction was estimated by normalizing TCRbeta template counts to usable DNA, which was measured by amplifying reference genes present in all nucleated cells. Repertoire TCRs were annotated as SARS-CoV-2-specific when V gene, CDR3 amino acid sequence and J gene were exactly matched to a known reactive TCR set. MIRA supplied the reference SARS-CoV-2 TCR set, which was filtered for enrichment in COVID-19-positive ImmuneCODE repertoires so that public or cross-reactive TCRs were removed. Based on the MIRA antigens, annotated TCRs were further analysed at the level of specific ORF or position within ORF. Breadth was defined as annotated unique rearrangements over total unique productive rearrangements; depth was the summed frequency of those rearrangements. Two-sided Wilcoxon rank-sum tests were used to compare TCR breadth between groups. The table was pulled from immuneACCESS by TCRdb, which kept in-frame rearrangements only. Such tables lose some clones; where checked, under half of the loss comes from unresolved V genes, and the rest has no known cause. That table is the source of V, J and clone size, and D and trimming were worked out from the DNA. The sample table contains about 400,000 clones; only one count was recorded for about 88% of them. The biggest ten clones account for 1.9% of the sample.

The intended sense of this specimen's treatment or condition label: 15 to 20 received Ad26.COV2.S at low or high dose, single or two shots; about 5 received placebo; per-sample allocation not given. For vaccine and placebo recipients, repertoires were sequenced using samples collected on day 63 after the first injection. In Cohort 1b, about two dozen adults aged 18-55 years were enrolled at a single site in Boston, USA, between 29 July and 7 August 2020. Ad26.COV2.S was a replication-incompetent adenovirus type 26 vector expressing a prefusion-stabilized SARS-CoV-2 spike protein from the original Wuhan strain. Details on this clone: The specificity of this receptor is unknown. No qualities accompany the bases; no much larger clone lies one base away.

CDR1 and CDR2 (MDHEN, SYDVKM) derive from the germline V gene. The CDR3 runs 15 amino acids, cysteine and phenylalanine included. Just CDR3 DNA is preserved here, 45 bases in frame from base 1. V sheds 4 bases and J sheds 1 base, leaving 14 bases between their ends. The TCR comes from a person between 18 and 65 years old who received the Ad26.COV2.S COVID-19 vaccine or a placebo. The sample here was peripheral blood, taken in a trial of Ad26.COV2.S vaccine versus placebo. Recombination linked TRBV28 to TRBJ2-7, with a tentative D gene TRBD2 over 6 matching bases. The sequenced DNA: TGTGCCAGCAGTTCTTGGGGGACTTCGTCCTACGAGCAGTACTTC. This translates into CASSSWGTSSYEQYF.